This TCR beta chain was identified in a study of shared clonotypes between healthy human individuals. Overall study results and limits: Clonotype sharing among the donors was expected to vary with sequencing depth. Several donors held around 5% of naive CD4 clonotypes in common.

Remarks on this clone: Its cognate antigen is unknown.

Generated by immunoSEQ multiplex PCR, the TCRdb table keeps only in-frame clones and is missing some. The top ten clones hold over 1% of a sample with about 1.4 million clones, more than 95% of them seen once. A CD45RA+ naive subset and a CD45RA-negative memory subset were split from CD4+ cells. Trimming stripped 4 bases from V and 7 bases from J, with 19 bases between. Germline CDR1 is SSHAT and CDR2 is FNYEAQ (reference sequence). The CDR3 contains 16 residues. V gene TRBV7-7 combines with J gene TRBJ2-2, with D tentatively TRBD1 or TRBD2 (5 bases each). This sequence originates from a man aged 25-45 years in good health. The sequencing sample was made of naive CD4+ T cells sorted from blood. Subset described: CD45RA+ positively selected. CDR3 in DNA: TGTGCCAGCAGCTGGGGGACGGCAGTCGAGGGCGGGGAGCTGTTTTTT. Its translation is CASSWGTAVEGGELFF. The full variable domain, rest sourced from reference TRBV7-7 and TRBJ2-2, is GAGVSQSPRYKVTKRGQDVTLRCDPISSHATLYWYQQALGQGPEFLTYFNYEAQPDKSGLPSDRFSAERPEGSISTLTIQRTEQRDSAMYRCASSWGTAVEGGELFFGEGSRLTVL.